The sequence of this TCR beta chain was determined in a study of neurological immune-mediated disorders. This clonotype was observed many times. Its specificity is unknown. With 10 bases removed from V and 4 bases from J, the gap between germline ends came to 19 bases. The CDR3 extends over 14 amino acids. Stated time point: longitudinal time-point 2. General observations from the study: None of the CDR3 amino acid sequences of expanded clones were shared across subjects, and this suggested private repertoires in all groups.

Each CDR3 protein gets one entry after TCRdb re-called the 5' RACE reads with MiXCR. The table lists over 75,000 distinct CDR3 sequences, 5% to 6.5% of them singletons. The origin of this receptor is a woman aged 55-69 years with multiple sclerosis. The sequenced sample consisted of PBMCs. The genes are TRBV12-3 or TRBV12-4 and TRBJ1-1; possibly TRBD1 for D (6 bases). The CDR3 sequence is CATSRGGGSTEAFF. CDR3 bases: TGTGCCACCTCCCGAGGGGGAGGTAGCACTGAAGCTTTCTTT.